Listed below are T cell receptor beta chains from one sample, sequenced in a study of vaccination and CD4 T cells after COVID-19. The antigens for these receptors are not known. One entry per CDR3 protein results from TCRdb running MiXCR on the PCR reads. The repertoire holds about 18,000 distinct CDR3 sequences, with 70% as singletons. Material for sequencing was CD4+ T cells from blood, cultured in vitro. The receptors stem from a human donor who had recovered from COVID-19. Both conserved end residues are part of each CDR3. Each record gives: V gene, D gene, clone size, J gene, CDR3 protein, CDR3 DNA. A D gene is named only where the DNA matches it firmly. Clone size is stated in some rows and not others, as once, few, many or a class when expanded.

TRBV20-1	TRBD1	NA	TRBJ1-2	CSARDAGQAYGYTF	TGCAGTGCTAGAGATGCGGGACAGGCCTATGGCTACACCTTC
TRBV20-1	NA	few	TRBJ1-5	CSAQEVGNQPQHF	TGCAGTGCCCAAGAGGTAGGAAATCAGCCCCAGCATTTT
TRBV14	TRBD2	NA	TRBJ2-4	CASSPSGDIQYF	TGTGCCAGCAGCCCTAGCGGGGACATTCAGTACTTC
TRBV20-1	NA	NA	TRBJ2-7	CSAKAPRGTYEQYF	TGCAGTGCTAAAGCCCCCCGGGGAACCTACGAGCAGTACTTC
TRBV6-1	NA	NA	TRBJ1-2	CASSDATEYGYTF	TGTGCCAGCAGTGACGCGACGGAGTATGGCTACACCTTC
TRBV20-1	NA	NA	TRBJ1-4	CSARPLGIAGEKLFF	TGCAGTGCTAGACCCCTCGGGATAGCAGGTGAAAAACTGTTTTTT
TRBV6-2/TRBV6-3	TRBD1	NA	TRBJ1-1	CATRTGGNTEAFF	TGTGCCACGAGAACAGGGGGTAACACTGAAGCTTTCTTT
TRBV6-1	TRBD1	NA	TRBJ2-5	CASTPGTGRETQYF	TGTGCCAGCACTCCAGGGACAGGGAGGGAGACCCAGTACTTC
TRBV7-2	NA	few	TRBJ1-6	CASSPTGLSSYNSPLHF	TGTGCCAGCAGCCCCACAGGTCTGAGCTCCTATAATTCACCCCTCCACTTT
TRBV7-2	NA	NA	TRBJ2-3	CASSLTDTQYF	TGTGCCAGCAGCTTAACAGATACGCAGTATTTT
TRBV27	NA	few	TRBJ1-6	CASNSRITYNSPLHF	TGTGCCAGCAACTCCCGGATAACCTATAATTCACCCCTCCACTTT